The 8 T cell receptor beta chains reported below all come from one sample, sequenced in a study of patients and donors after allogeneic stem cell transplantation. TCRdb processed the RT-PCR reads anew with MiXCR; each CDR3 protein has one entry. The table lists some 160,000 distinct CDR3 sequences, 24% of them singletons. The sample taken for sequencing was blood, either unsorted or a sorted T cell fraction (not recorded which). The origin of the receptors is a human donor who was either an allogeneic HSCT recipient or a stem cell or donor lymphocyte infusion donor (not recorded which). It is not recorded whose cells these are; they may come from a transplant donor.

The CDR3 is CASSLGLGMNTEAFF. The DNA for the CDR3 is TGTGCCAGCAGCTTAGGACTGGGCATGAACACTGAAGCTTTCTTT. The chain couples TRBV7-2 to TRBJ1-1; no reliable D call. The germline CDR1 and CDR2 sequences are SGHTA and FQGNSA. This CDR3 has 15 amino acids. V lost 1 base and J lost 0, with 9 bases in between.

The chain recombines TRBV14 with TRBJ1-6, with TRBD1 as a possible D gene (6 bases). With 3 bases removed from V and 5 bases from J, the gap between germline ends came to 14 bases. The CDR3 spans 16 residues. The germline V gene encodes CDR1 SGHDN and CDR2 FVKESK. The CDR3 DNA reads TGTGCCAGCAGCCAGGAACAGGGTGCCCATAATTCACCCCTCCACTTT. Amino acids: CASSQEQGAHNSPLHF.

This clonotype showed up many times. The chain carries TRBV24-1 and TRBJ2-5; D tentatively fits TRBD1 or TRBD2 (5 bases each). Trimming took 4 bases from V and 4 from J, leaving 18 bases between them. The CDR3 has 16 amino acids. Per germline, CDR1 KGHDR and CDR2 SFDVKD. This CDR3 is CATSEYPGRGAETQYF. The CDR3 DNA sequence: TGTGCCACCAGTGAATATCCTGGCCGGGGCGCAGAGACCCAGTACTTC.

The V and J genes are TRBV24-1 and TRBJ2-7; D unclear. V lost 4 bases and J 3 bases, leaving 9 bases between the germline ends. This CDR3 is 13 amino acids long. CDR1 is KGHDR, CDR2 SFDVKD, per germline. The CDR3 coding sequence is TGTGCCACCAGTGACGAAGGCTACTACGAGCAGTACTTC. Its translation is CATSDEGYYEQYF.

This clonotype was recorded a few times. CDR3 residues: CASRPAPGTLSSDYGYTF. DNA of the CDR3: TGTGCCAGCAGGCCAGCCCCCGGGACACTCAGCAGCGACTATGGCTACACCTTC. J is TRBJ1-2 and V is TRBV12-3 or TRBV12-4; a possible D gene is TRBD1 (6 bases). The CDR3 has 18 amino acids. Deletions cut 6 bases from V and 3 bases from J, with 26 bases between.

The chain is built from TRBV29-1 and TRBJ2-5; D gene unclear. The V end was cut by 4 bases, the J end by 2 bases, with 8 bases between. The CDR3 totals 12 residues. The germline gives CDR1 SQVTM, CDR2 ANQGSEA. The CDR3 DNA follows: TGCAGCGTTGGCGGAGTTCAAGAGACCCAGTACTTC. Translated: CSVGGVQETQYF. Using reference TRBV29-1 and TRBJ2-5 for the parts outside the CDR3, the full variable domain is SAVISQKPSRDICQRGTSLTIQCQVDSQVTMMFWYRQQPGQSLTLIATANQGSEATYESGFVIDKFPISRPNLTFSTLTVSNMSPEDSSIYLCSVGGVQETQYFGPGTRLLVL.

The V call is TRBV12-3 or TRBV12-4, the J call TRBJ1-5; no reliable D call. The length of the CDR3 is 15 residues. V was shortened by 1 base and J by 3 bases, with 10 bases between the two germline ends. As DNA, the CDR3 is TGTGCCAGCAGTTTAGAAGGGTGGGACAATCAGCCCCAGCATTTT. This encodes CASSLEGWDNQPQHF.

This rearrangement joins TRBV20-1 to TRBJ2-7, with 9 positions matching TRBD1. The CDR3 runs 15 residues. With V trimmed by 0 bases and J by 6 bases, 9 bases remained unmatched. The V gene's germline CDR1 is DFQATT and CDR2 SNEGSKA (reference sequence). CDR3 loop: CSARDPGQGSGEQYF. The DNA of the CDR3 is TGCAGTGCTAGAGATCCGGGACAGGGTTCCGGCGAGCAGTACTTC.